This TCR beta chain was identified in a study of blood T cells in healthy people across ages. With a J-beta primer mix and a sample-barcoded 5' primer, a second PCR ran 7 to 11 cycles. TCRdb redid the calling of the 5' RACE reads with MiXCR, one entry per CDR3 protein. The data contain hundreds of thousands of distinct CDR3 sequences, approximately 25% of them singletons. In this sample, this clonotype turned up a few times. Antigen: not known. Points from the study as a whole: Unknown donor CMV status possibly confounded expanded clonotype changes. Diversity estimates drawn from one million T cells were deemed underestimates.

The CDR3 spans 16 residues. Germline CDR1 reads MNHEY; CDR2 reads SVGEGT. The V end was cut by 0 bases, the J end by 6 bases, with 16 bases between. This same sample was also taken into another study, of T cells of mothers and their children. As that study records: Slightly higher but non-significant overlap marked related mother-child pairs versus unrelated pairs.

The receptor was derived from a boy between 10 and 17 years old in good health. The material sequenced was blood. The chain has TRBV6-2 or TRBV6-3 and TRBJ2-3; D is uncertain. This CDR3 reads CASSYSAVIFPDTQYF. The CDR3 DNA reads as TGTGCCAGCAGTTACTCCGCGGTGATTTTTCCGGATACGCAGTATTTT.